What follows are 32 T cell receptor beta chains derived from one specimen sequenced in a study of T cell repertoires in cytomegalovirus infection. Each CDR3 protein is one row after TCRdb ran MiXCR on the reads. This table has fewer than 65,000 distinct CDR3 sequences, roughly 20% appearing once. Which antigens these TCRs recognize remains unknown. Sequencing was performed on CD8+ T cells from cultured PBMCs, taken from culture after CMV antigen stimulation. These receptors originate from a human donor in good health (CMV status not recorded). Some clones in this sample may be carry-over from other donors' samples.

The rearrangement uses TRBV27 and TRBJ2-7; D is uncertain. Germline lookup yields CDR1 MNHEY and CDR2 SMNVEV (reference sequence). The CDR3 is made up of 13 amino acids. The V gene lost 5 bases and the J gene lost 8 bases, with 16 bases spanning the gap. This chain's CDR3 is CASSRDIGYKQYF. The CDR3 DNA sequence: TGTGCCAGCAGTCGAGACATCGGATACAAGCAGTACTTC.

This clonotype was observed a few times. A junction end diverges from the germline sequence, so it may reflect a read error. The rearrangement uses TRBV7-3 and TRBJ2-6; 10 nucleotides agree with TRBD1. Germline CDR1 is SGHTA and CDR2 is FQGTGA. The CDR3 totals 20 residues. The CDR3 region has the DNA TGTGCCAGCAGCCTCCGTTCCGGGACAGGGGATGTCGCTGGGGCCAACGTCCTGGCTTTC. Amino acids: CASSLRSGTGDVAGANVLAF.

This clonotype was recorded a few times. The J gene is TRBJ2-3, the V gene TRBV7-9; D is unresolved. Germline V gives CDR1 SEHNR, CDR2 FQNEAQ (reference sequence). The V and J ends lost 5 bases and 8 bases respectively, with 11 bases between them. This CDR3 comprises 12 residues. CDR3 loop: CASSGTGGTQYF. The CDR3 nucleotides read TGTGCCAGCAGCGGCACGGGCGGTACGCAGTATTTT.

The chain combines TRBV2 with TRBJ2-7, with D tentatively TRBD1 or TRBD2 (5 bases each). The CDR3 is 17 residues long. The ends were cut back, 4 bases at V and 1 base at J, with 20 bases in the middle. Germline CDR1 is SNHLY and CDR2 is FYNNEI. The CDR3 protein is CASSAPDRDLRSYEQYF. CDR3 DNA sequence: TGTGCCAGCAGTGCCCCCGACCGGGACCTAAGGTCCTACGAGCAGTACTTC.

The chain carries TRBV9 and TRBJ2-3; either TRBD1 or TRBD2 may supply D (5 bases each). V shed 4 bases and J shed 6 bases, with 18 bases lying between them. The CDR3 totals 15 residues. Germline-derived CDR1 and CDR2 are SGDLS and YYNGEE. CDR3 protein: CASSPSGPPGDTQYF. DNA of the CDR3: TGTGCCAGCAGCCCGTCGGGACCTCCCGGGGATACGCAGTATTTT.

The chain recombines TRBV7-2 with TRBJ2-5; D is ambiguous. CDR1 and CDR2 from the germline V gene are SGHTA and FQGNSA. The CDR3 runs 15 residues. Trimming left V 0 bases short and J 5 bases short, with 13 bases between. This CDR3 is CASSLAGIDGETQYF. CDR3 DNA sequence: TGTGCCAGCAGCTTAGCGGGCATAGACGGGGAGACCCAGTACTTC.

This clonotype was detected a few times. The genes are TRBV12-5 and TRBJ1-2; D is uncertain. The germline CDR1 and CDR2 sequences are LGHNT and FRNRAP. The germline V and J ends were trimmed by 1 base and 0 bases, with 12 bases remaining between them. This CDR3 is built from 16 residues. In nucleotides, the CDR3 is TGTGCTAGTGGTTTGGCCCGCCCTGATTCTAACTATGGCTACACCTTC. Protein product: CASGLARPDSNYGYTF.

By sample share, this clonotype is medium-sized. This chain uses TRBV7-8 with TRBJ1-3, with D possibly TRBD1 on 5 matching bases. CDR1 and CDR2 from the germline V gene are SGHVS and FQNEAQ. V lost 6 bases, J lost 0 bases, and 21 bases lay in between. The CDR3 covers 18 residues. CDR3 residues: CASRGYWGTGPSGNTIYF. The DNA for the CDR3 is TGTGCCAGCAGGGGGTACTGGGGCACGGGACCCTCTGGAAACACCATATATTTT.

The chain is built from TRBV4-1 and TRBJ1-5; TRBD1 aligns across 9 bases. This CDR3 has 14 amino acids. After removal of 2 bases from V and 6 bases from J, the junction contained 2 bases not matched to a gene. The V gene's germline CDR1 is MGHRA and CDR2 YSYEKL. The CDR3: CASSQKTGGQPQHF. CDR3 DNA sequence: TGCGCCAGCAGCCAAAAGACAGGGGGTCAGCCCCAGCATTTT.

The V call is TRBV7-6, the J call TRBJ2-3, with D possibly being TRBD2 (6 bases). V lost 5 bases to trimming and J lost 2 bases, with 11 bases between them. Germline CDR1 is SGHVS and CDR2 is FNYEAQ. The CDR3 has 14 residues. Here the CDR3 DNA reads TGTGCCAGCAGCCCCGGGGGTACCACAGATACGCAGTATTTT. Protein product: CASSPGGTTDTQYF. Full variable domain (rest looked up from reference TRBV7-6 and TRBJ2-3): GAGVSQSPRYKVTKRGQDVALRCDPISGHVSLYWYRQALGQGPEFLTYFNYEAQQDKSGLPNDRFSAERPEGSISTLTIQRTEQRDSAMYRCASSPGGTTDTQYFGPGTRLTVL.

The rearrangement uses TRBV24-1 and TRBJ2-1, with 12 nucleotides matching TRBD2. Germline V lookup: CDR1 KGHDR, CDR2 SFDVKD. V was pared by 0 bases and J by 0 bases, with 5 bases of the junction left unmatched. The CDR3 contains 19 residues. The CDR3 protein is CATSDLGTTSGSSYNEQFF. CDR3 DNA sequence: TGTGCCACCAGTGATTTGGGGACGACTAGCGGGAGCTCCTACAATGAGCAGTTCTTC.

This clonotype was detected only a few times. In nucleotides, the CDR3 is TGTGCCAGCAGCTTTCCTCTGGGGGAGCAGTACTTC. Translated: CASSFPLGEQYF. The chain carries TRBV11-2 and TRBJ2-7; D gene unclear. Trimming removed 3 bases from V and 7 bases from J, with 10 bases in between. The CDR3 is 12 residues long. From germline, CDR1 is SGHAT and CDR2 FQNNGV. Using reference TRBV11-2 and TRBJ2-7 for the parts outside the CDR3, the full variable domain is EAGVAQSPRYKIIEKRQSVAFWCNPISGHATLYWYQQILGQGPKLLIQFQNNGVVDDSQLPKDRFSAERLKGVDSTLKIQPAKLEDSAVYLCASSFPLGEQYFGPGTRLTVT.

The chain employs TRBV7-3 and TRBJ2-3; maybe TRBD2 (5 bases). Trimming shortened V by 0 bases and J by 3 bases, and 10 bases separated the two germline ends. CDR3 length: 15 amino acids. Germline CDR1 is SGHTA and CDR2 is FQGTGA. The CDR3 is CASSLTEGRTDTQYF. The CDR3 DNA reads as TGTGCCAGCAGCTTAACCGAGGGTAGGACAGATACGCAGTATTTT.

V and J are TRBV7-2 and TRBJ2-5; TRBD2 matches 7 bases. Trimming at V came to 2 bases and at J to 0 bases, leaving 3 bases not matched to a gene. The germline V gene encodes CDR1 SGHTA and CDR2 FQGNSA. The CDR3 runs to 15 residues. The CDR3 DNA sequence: TGTGCCAGCAGCTTACTAGCGGCGTACCAAGAGACCCAGTACTTC. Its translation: CASSLLAAYQETQYF.

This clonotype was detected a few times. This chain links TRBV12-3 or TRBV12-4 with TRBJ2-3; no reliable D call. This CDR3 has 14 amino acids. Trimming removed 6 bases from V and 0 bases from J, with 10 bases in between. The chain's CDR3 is CASSSSLSTDTQYF. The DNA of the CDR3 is TGTGCCAGCAGCTCAAGCCTTAGCACAGATACGCAGTATTTT.

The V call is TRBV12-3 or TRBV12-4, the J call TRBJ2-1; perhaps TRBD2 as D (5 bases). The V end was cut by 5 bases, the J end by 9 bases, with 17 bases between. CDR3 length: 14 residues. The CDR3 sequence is CASSPLGSRSEQFF. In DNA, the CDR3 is TGTGCCAGCAGTCCCCTTGGGAGCAGGAGTGAGCAGTTCTTC.

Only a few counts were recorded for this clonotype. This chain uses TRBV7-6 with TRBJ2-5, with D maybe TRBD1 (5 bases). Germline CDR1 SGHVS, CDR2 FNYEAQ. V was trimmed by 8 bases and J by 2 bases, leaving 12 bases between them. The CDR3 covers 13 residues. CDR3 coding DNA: TGTGCCAGCTCCTTGCAGGGACAAGAGACCCAGTACTTC. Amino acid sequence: CASSLQGQETQYF.

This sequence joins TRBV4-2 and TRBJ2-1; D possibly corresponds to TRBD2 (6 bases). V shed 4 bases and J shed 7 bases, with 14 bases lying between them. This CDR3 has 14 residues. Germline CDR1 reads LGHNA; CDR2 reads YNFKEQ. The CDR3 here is CASSPNLLANEQFF. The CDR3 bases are TGTGCCAGCAGCCCGAACTTACTAGCAAATGAGCAGTTCTTC.

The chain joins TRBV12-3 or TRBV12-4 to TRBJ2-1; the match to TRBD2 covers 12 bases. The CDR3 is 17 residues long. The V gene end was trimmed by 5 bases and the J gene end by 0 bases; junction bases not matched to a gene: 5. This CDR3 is CASSPTSGSLSYNEQFF. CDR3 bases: TGTGCCAGCAGTCCGACTAGCGGGAGTCTCTCCTACAATGAGCAGTTCTTC.

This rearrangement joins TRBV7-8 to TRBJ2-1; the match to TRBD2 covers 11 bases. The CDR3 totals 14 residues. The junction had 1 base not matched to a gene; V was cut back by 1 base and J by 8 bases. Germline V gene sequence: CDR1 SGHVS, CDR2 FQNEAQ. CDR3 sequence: CASSLVLAGDEQFF. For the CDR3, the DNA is TGTGCCAGCAGCTTAGTACTAGCGGGAGATGAGCAGTTCTTC.

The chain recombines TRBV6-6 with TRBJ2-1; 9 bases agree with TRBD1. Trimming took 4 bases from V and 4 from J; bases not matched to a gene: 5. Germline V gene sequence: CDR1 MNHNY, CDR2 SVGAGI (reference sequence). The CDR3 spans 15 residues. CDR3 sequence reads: CASSLGQGVYNEQFF. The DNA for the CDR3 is TGTGCCAGCAGTTTGGGACAGGGTGTGTACAATGAGCAGTTCTTC.

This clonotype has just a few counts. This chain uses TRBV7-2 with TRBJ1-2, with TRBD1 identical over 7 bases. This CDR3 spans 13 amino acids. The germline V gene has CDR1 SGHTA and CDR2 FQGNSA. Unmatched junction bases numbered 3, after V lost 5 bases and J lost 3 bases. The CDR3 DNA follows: TGTGCCAGCAGCGCCGGGACAGACTATGGCTACACCTTC. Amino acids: CASSAGTDYGYTF.

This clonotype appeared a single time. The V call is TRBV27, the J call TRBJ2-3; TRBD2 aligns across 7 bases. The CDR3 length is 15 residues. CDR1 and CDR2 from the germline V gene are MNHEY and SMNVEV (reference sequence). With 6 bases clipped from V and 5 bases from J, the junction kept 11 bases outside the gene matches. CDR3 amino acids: CASSPLGREGDTQYF. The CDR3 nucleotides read TGTGCCAGCAGCCCTTTGGGCAGGGAGGGAGATACGCAGTATTTT.

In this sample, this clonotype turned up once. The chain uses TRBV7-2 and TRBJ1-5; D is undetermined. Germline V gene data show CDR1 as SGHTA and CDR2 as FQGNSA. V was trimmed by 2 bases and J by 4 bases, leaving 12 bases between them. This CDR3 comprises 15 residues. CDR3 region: CASSLTLDWNQPQHF. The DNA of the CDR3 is TGTGCCAGCAGCTTAACGCTGGACTGGAATCAGCCCCAGCATTTT.

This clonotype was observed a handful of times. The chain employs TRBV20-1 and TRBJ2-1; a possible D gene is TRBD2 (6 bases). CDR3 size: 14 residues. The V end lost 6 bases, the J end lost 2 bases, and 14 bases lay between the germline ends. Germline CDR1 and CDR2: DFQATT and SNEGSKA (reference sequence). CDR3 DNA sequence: TGCAGTGCCAACGCCGGGGGAGCCTACAATGAGCAGTTCTTC. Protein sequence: CSANAGGAYNEQFF.

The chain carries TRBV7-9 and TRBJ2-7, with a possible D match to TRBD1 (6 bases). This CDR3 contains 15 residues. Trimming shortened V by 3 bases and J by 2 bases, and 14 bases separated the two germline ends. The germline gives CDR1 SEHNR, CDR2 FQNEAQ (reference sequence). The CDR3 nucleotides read TGTGCCAGCAGCTTCCGGGACACGGATCCCTACGAGCAGTACTTC. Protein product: CASSFRDTDPYEQYF.

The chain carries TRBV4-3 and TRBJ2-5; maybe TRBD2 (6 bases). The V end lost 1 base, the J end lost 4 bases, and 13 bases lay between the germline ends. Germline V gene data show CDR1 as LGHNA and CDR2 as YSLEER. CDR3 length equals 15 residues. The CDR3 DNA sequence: TGCGCCAGCAGCCAAGGTCCAAGGGAGGTAGAGACCCAGTACTTC. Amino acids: CASSQGPREVETQYF.

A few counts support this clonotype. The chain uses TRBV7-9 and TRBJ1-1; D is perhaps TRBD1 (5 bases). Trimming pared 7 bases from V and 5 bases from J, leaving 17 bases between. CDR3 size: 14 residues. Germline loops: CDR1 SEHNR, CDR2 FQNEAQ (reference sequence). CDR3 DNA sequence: TGTGCCAGCACGTCCCCCAGGGCTGTGACTGAAGCTTTCTTT. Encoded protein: CASTSPRAVTEAFF. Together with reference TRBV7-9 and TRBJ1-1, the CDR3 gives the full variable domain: DTGVSQNPRHKITKRGQNVTFRCDPISEHNRLYWYRQTLGQGPEFLTYFQNEAQLEKSRLLSDRFSAERPKGSFSTLEIQRTEQGDSAMYLCASTSPRAVTEAFFGQGTRLTVV.

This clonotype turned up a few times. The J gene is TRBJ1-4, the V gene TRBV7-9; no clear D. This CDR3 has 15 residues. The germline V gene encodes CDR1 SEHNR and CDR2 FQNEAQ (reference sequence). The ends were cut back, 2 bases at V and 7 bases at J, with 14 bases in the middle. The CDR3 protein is CASSLYQAAGEKLFF. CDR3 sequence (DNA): TGTGCCAGCAGCTTATACCAGGCGGCAGGTGAAAAACTGTTTTTT.

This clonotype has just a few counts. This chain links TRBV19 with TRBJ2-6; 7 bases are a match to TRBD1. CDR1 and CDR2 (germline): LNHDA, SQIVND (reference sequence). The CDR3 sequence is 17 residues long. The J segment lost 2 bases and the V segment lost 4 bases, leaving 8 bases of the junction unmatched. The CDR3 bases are TGTGCCAGTAGTAGCCGACTACAGGGGACTGGGGCCAACGTCCTGACTTTC. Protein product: CASSSRLQGTGANVLTF.

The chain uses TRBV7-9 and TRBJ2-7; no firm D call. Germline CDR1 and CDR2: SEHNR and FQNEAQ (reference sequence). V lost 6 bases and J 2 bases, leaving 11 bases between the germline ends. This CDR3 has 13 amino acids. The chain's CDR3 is CASRSRSTYEQYF. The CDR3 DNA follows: TGTGCCAGCAGGTCGAGGAGTACCTACGAGCAGTACTTC.

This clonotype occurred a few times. The CDR3 DNA follows: TGTGCCAGCAGCTTATCTGTGAGGACAGTGGAACATCAAGAGACCCAGTACTTC. Its protein product is CASSLSVRTVEHQETQYF. This chain connects TRBV13 to TRBJ2-5, with D possibly matching TRBD1 (6 bases). This CDR3 has 18 residues. V was clipped by 2 bases and J by 2 bases, with 21 bases between them. The germline CDR1 and CDR2 sequences are PRHDT and FYEKMQ (reference sequence).